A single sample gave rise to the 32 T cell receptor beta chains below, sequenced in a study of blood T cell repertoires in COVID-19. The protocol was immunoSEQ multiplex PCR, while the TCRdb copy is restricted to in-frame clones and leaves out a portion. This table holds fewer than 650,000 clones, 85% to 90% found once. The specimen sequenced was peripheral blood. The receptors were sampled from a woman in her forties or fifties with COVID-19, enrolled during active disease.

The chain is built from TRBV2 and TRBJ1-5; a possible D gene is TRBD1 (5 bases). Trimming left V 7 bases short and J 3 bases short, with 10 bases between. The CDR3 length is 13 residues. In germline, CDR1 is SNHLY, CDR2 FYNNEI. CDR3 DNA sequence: TGTGCCAGCACACCAGGGTACAATCAGCCCCAGCATTTT. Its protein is CASTPGYNQPQHF.

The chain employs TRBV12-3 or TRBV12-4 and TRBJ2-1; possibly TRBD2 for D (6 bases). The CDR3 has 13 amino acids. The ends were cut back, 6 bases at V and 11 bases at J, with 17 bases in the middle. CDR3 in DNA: TGTGCCAGCAGCGCTACCGGGACTCCGCAGCAGTTCTTC. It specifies CASSATGTPQQFF.

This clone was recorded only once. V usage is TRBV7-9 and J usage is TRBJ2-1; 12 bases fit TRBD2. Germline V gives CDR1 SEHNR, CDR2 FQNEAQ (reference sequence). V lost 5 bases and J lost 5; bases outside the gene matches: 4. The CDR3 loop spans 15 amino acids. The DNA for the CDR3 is TGTGCCAGCAGCCGAACTAGCGGGGGGCACAATGAGCAGTTCTTC. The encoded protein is CASSRTSGGHNEQFF.

The CDR3 DNA follows: TGTGCCAGCAAAGACAGAGAGAACACTGAAGCTTTCTTT. Amino acids: CASKDRENTEAFF. The rearrangement joins TRBV2 to TRBJ1-1, with TRBD1 as a possible D gene (5 bases). This CDR3 has 13 residues. With 7 bases removed from V and 1 base from J, the gap between germline ends came to 10 bases. Germline CDR1 SNHLY, CDR2 FYNNEI.

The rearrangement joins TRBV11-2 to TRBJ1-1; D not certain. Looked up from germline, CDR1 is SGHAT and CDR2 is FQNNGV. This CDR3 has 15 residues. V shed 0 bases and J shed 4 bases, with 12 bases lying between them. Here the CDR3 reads CASSLETRAGTEAFF. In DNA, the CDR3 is TGTGCCAGCAGCTTAGAGACCCGGGCGGGCACTGAAGCTTTCTTT.

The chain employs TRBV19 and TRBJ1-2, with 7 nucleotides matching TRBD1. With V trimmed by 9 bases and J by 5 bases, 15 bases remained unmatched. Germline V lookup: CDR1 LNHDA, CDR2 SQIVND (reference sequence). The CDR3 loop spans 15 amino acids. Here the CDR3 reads CASSSSAGGFYGYTF. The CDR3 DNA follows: TGTGCCAGCTCCTCGTCAGCAGGGGGGTTTTATGGCTACACCTTC. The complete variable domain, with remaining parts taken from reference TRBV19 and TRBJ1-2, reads DGGITQSPKYLFRKEGQNVTLSCEQNLNHDAMYWYRQDPGQGLRLIYYSQIVNDFQKGDIAEGYSVSREKKESFPLTVTSAQKNPTAFYLCASSSSAGGFYGYTFGSGTRLTVV.

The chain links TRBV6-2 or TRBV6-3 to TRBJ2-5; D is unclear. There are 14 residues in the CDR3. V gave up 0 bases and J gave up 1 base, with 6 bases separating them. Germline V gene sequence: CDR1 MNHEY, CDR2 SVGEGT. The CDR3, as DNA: TGTGCCAGCAGTTACTCGAACAGCCAAGAGACCCAGTACTTC. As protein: CASSYSNSQETQYF.

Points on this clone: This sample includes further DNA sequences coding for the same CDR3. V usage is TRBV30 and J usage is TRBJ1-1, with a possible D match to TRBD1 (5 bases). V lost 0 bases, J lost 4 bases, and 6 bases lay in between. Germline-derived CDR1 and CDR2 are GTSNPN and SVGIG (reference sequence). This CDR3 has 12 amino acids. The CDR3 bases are TGTGCCTGGAGTGTGGGGGGCACTGAAGCTTTCTTT. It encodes CAWSVGGTEAFF.

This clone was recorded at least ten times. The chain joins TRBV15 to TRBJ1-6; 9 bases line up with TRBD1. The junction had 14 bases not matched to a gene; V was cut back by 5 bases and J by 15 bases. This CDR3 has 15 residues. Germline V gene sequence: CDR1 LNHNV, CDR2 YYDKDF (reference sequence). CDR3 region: CATSAPGQGLPILHF. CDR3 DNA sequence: TGTGCCACCAGCGCTCCGGGACAGGGACTTCCCATCCTCCACTTT.

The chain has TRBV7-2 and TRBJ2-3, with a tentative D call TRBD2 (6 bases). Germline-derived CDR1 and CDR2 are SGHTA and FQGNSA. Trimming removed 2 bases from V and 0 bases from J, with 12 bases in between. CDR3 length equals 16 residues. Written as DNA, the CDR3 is TGTGCCAGCAGCTTACTCGGCGGGGCTAGCACAGATACGCAGTATTTT. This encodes CASSLLGGASTDTQYF.

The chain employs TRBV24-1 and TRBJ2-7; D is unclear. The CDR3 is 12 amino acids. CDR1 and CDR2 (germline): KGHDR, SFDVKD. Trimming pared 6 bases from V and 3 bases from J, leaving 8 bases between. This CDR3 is CATSQTGYEQYF. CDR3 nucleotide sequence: TGTGCCACCAGTCAGACGGGCTACGAGCAGTACTTC.

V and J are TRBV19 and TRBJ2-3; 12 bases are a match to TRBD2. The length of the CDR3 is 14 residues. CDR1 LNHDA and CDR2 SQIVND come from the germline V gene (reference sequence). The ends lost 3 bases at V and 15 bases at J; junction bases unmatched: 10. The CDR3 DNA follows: TGTGCCAGTAGTATGATGCCTGGGACTAGCGGGTCCTATTTT. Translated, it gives CASSMMPGTSGSYF. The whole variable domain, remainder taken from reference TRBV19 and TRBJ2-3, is DGGITQSPKYLFRKEGQNVTLSCEQNLNHDAMYWYRQDPGQGLRLIYYSQIVNDFQKGDIAEGYSVSREKKESFPLTVTSAQKNPTAFYLCASSMMPGTSGSYFGPGTRLTVL.

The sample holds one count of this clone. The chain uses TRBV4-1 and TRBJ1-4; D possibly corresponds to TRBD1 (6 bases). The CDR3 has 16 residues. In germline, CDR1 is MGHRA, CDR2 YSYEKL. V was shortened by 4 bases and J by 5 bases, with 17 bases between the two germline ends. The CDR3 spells CASSRPRQVENEKLFF. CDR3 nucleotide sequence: TGCGCCAGCAGCCGCCCCCGACAGGTAGAGAATGAAAAACTGTTTTTT.

The CDR3 protein is CASSYSAPGNTEAFF. CDR3 DNA sequence: TGTGCCAGCAGTTACTCGGCCCCTGGGAACACTGAAGCTTTCTTT. This rearrangement joins TRBV6-6 to TRBJ1-1; no clear D gene. Germline V gives CDR1 MNHNY, CDR2 SVGAGI (reference sequence). The CDR3 covers 15 residues. V lost 0 bases, J lost 1 base, and 9 bases lay in between.

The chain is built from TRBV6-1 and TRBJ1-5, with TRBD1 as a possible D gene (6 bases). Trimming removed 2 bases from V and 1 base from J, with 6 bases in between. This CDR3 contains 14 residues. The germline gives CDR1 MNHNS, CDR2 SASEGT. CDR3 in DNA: TGTGCCAGCAGTGAACAGGGGAGCAATCAGCCCCAGCATTTT. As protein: CASSEQGSNQPQHF.

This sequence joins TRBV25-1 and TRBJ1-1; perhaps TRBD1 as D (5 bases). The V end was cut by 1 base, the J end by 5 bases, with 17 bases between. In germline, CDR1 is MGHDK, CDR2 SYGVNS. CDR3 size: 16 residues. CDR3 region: CASSEWGSGVRTEAFF. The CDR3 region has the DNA TGTGCCAGCAGTGAATGGGGCAGCGGGGTGCGTACTGAAGCTTTCTTT.

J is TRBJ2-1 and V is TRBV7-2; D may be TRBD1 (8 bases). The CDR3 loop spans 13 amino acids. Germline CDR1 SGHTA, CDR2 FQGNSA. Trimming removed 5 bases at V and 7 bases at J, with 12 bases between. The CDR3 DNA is TGTGCCAGCAGCCTACAGGGGGGGAATGAGCAGTTCTTC. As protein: CASSLQGGNEQFF.

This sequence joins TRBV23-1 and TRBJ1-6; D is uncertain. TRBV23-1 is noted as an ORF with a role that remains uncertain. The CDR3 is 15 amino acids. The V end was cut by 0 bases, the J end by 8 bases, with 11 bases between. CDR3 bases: TGCGCCAGCAGTCAATCTTCGGGTCGGGATTCACCCCTCCACTTT. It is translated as CASSQSSGRDSPLHF.

CDR3 protein: CASSPLGRAVRTDTQYF. The CDR3 DNA is TGTGCCAGCAGCCCCCTCGGCAGGGCGGTTAGGACAGATACGCAGTATTTT. The chain has TRBV7-9 and TRBJ2-3, with a weak D call TRBD1 (5 bases). V dropped 5 bases and J dropped 3 bases, with 21 bases sitting between them. The CDR3 is made up of 17 amino acids. CDR1 and CDR2 from the germline V gene are SEHNR and FQNEAQ (reference sequence).

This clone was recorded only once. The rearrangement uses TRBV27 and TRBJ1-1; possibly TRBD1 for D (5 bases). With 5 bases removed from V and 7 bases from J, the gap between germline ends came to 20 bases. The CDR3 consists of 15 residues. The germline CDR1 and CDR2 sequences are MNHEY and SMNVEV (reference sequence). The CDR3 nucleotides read TGTGCCAGCAGTCCCCTCACAGGTGGGATGGATGAAGCTTTCTTT. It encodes CASSPLTGGMDEAFF.

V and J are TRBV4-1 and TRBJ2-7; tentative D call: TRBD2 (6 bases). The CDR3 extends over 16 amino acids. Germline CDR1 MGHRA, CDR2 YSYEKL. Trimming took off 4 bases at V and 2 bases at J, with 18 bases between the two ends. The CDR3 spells CASSLHGLLITYEQYF. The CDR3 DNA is TGCGCCAGCAGCCTTCACGGACTACTCATAACCTACGAGCAGTACTTC.

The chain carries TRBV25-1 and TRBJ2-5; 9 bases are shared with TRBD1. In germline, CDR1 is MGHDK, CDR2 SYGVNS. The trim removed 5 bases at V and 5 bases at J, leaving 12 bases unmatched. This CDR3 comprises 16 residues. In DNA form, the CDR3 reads TGTGCCAGCAGTCAAACCGGAACAGGGGGCCGGGAGACCCAGTACTTC. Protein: CASSQTGTGGRETQYF.

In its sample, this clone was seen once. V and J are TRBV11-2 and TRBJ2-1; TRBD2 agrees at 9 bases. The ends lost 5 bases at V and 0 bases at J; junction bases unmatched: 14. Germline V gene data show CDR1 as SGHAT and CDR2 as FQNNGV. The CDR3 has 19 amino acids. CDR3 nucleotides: TGTGCCAGCAGCCCCCAGGAGCGGGGGGCCCCGAGCTCCTACAATGAGCAGTTCTTC. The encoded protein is CASSPQERGAPSSYNEQFF.

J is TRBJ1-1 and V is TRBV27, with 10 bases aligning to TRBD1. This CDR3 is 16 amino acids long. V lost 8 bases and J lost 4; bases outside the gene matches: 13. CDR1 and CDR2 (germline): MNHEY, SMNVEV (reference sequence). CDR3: CASGLQTGGSSTEAFF. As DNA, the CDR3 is TGTGCCAGCGGCTTGCAGACAGGGGGCTCCAGCACTGAAGCTTTCTTT.

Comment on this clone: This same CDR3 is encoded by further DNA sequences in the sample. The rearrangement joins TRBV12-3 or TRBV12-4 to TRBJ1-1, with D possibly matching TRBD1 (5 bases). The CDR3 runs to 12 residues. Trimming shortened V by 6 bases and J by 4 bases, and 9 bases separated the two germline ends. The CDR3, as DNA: TGTGCCAGCAGAGGGGTAGGCACTGAAGCTTTCTTT. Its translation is CASRGVGTEAFF.

Here the CDR3 reads CASSQDRASGYTF. As DNA, the CDR3 is TGTGCCAGCAGCCAAGACAGGGCTTCTGGCTACACCTTC. The V gene is TRBV3-1 (or the pseudogene TRBV3-2), the J gene TRBJ1-2; D perhaps matches TRBD1 (5 bases). The CDR3 extends over 13 amino acids. V lost 0 bases and J 7 bases, leaving 9 bases between the germline ends. CDR1 is LGHDT and CDR2 is YNNKEL in the germline V gene (reference sequence).

CDR3 amino acids: CASSSGGPDSYNEQFF. DNA for the CDR3: TGTGCCAGCAGCTCGGGGGGCCCAGACTCCTACAATGAGCAGTTCTTC. The chain recombines TRBV5-4 with TRBJ2-1; a weak D match, TRBD2 (7 bases). The CDR3 spans 16 residues. Per the germline V gene, CDR1 is SGHNT and CDR2 is YYREEE (reference sequence). V lost 3 bases to trimming and J lost 0 bases, with 13 bases between them.

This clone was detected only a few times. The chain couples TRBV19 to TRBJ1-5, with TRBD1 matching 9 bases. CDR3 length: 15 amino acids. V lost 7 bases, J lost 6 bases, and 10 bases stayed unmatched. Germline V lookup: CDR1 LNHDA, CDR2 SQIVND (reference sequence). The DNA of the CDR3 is TGTGCCAGTAATACCCGGGACAGGGTCGGTCAGCCCCAGCATTTT. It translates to CASNTRDRVGQPQHF.

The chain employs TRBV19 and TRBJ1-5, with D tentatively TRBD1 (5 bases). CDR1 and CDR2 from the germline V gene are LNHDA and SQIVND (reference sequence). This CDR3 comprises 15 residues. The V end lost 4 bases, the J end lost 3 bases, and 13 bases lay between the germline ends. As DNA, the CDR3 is TGTGCCAGTAGTAGGGGGGGGAGGGACAATCAGCCCCAGCATTTT. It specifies CASSRGGRDNQPQHF.

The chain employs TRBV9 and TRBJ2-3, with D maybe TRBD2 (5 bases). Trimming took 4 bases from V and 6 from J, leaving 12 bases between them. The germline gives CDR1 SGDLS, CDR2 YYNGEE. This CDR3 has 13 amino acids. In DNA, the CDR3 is TGTGCCAGCAGCTCACCTAGCTCCGATACGCAGTATTTT. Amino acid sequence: CASSSPSSDTQYF.

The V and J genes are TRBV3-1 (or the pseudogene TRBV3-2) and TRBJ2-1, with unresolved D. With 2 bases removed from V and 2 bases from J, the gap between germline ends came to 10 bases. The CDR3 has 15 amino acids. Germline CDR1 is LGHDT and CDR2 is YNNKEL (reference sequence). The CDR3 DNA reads TGTGCCAGCAGCCAAAGGCTAGTGACCTACAATGAGCAGTTCTTC. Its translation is CASSQRLVTYNEQFF.

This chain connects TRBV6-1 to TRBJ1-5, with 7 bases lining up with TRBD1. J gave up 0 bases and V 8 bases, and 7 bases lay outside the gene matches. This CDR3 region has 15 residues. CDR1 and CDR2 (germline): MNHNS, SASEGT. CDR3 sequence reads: CASLPRTGSNQPQHF. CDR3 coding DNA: TGTGCCAGCCTTCCCCGGACAGGTAGCAATCAGCCCCAGCATTTT.